The following is a T cell receptor (beta chain) sequence with its context. The specificity of this receptor is unknown. The input lacks base qualities; no much larger clone sits a single base away. The time point label, read with the paper, signifies: 30 days after allo-HCT. Blood samples were obtained from recipients approximately 28 days before transplant and at days 30, 100 and 180 after transplant. Using Nuclei Lysis Solution, genomic DNA was extracted from unfractionated peripheral blood mononuclear cells that were either fresh or cryopreserved. The immunoSEQ assay, a bias-controlled multiplex PCR with V- and J-specific primers, was used to amplify TCR beta CDR3 regions from genomic DNA. A proprietary barcode and Illumina adapter sequences were added to the CDR3 amplicons in a second PCR step. An Illumina MiSeq instrument was used for sequencing of the CDR3 libraries. On the study's bioinformatics: Export and quality control were performed with immunoSEQ Analyzer 3.0, and downstream analyses were performed with R Bioconductor and Immunarch. Only productive rearrangements in the normalized downsampled data set went into calculating the repertoire metrics. Clonotypes larger than 5 templates in the normalized cohort were defined as pathologically expanded. Repertoire diversity was measured with the Inverse Simpson Index. To capture all clonotypes, the CMV-specificity analyses were run on the non-normalized data set. TCRdb carries this immuneACCESS record with in-frame sequences only. Its versions omit some clonotypes, under half of them owing to an unresolved V gene in the studies checked, with the rest unexplained. V, J and clone size are taken as reported in that table, and D and trimming were inferred from the DNA itself. The sample table lists approximately 10,000 clones, roughly half of them with a count of one. Less than 10% of the sample comes from the top ten.

There are 14 amino acids in the CDR3, from cysteine to phenylalanine inclusive. Only CDR3 DNA is held: 42 bases, read in frame from base 1. The germline V gene gives CDR1 as SGHDT and CDR2 as YYEEEE. V drops 2 bases and J drops 0 bases, leaving 9 bases in between. The record originates from a study of T cell clonotyping in hematopoietic cell transplantation (dated by TCRdb to the early 2020s). Background for the entire study: In the study, approximately 140 blood samples were gathered from 30 to 40 consecutive transplant recipients and their related donors. Patients were recruited between 2015 and 2017 and followed until September 2020 or death.

What the work shows at the level of the full study, not this receptor alone: Broader posttransplant TCR repertoire diversity was predicted by donor and pretransplant recipient Inverse Simpson Index values. After transplant, TCR diversity in recipients dropped, and pathologically expanded clonotypes increased progressively from day 30 to day 180. Just a small fraction of recipient repertoires overlapped with donor repertoires, and more than 95% appeared de novo at the given depth. The sample size was limited and the cells went unsorted, which meant the CD4 and CD8 repertoire contributions could not be told apart.

The receptor was derived from a male patient between 50 and 60 years old who had an allogeneic stem cell transplant from an unrelated donor, so the T cells may come from the graft donor. Some clones in this sample may be carry-over from other donors' samples. The sequence joins TRBV5-6 to TRBJ2-7; the D segment is perhaps TRBD1 or TRBD2, each sharing 5 matched bases. Sequenced here: PBMCs, sampled 30 days after allogeneic stem cell transplant. The DNA sequence reads TGTGCCAGCAGCTTAGGGACCGTCTCCTACGAGCAGTACTTC. It translates as CASSLGTVSYEQYF.